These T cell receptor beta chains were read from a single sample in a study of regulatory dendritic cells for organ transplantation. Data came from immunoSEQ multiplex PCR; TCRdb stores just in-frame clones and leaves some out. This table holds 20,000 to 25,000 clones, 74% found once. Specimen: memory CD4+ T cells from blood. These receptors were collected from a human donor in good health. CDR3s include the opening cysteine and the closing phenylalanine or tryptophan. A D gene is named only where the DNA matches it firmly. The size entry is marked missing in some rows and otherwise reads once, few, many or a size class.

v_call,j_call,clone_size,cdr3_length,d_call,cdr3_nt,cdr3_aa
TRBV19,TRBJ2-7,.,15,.,TGTGCCAGTAACTCCGGGTATGGAGCTTCCTACGAGCAGTACTTC,CASNSGYGASYEQYF
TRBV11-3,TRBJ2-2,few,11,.,TGTGCCAGCTCGGGGACCGGGGAGCTGTTTTTT,CASSGTGELFF
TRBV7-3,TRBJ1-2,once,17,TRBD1,TGTGCCAGCAGCTTAAGGGGCCGGGACAGGGGGAATTATGGCTACACCTTC,CASSLRGRDRGNYGYTF
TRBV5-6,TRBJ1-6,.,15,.,TGTGCCAGCAGCTCGACGCCGGGGGAGAATTCACCCCTCCACTTT,CASSSTPGENSPLHF
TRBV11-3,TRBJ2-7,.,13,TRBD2,TGTGCCAGCAGCTCCGGACTAGCGGGAGAGCAGTACTTC,CASSSGLAGEQYF
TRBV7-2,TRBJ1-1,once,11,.,TGTGCCAGCAGCTTAGACTCCATAGCTTTCTTT,CASSLDSIAFF
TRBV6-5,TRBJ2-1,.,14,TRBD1,TGTGCCAGCAGTCGGGACAGGGCTTACAATGAGCAGTTCTTC,CASSRDRAYNEQFF
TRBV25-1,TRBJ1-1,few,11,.,TGTGCCAGCAGAGGGGGGGCGAAAGCTTTCTTT,CASRGGAKAFF
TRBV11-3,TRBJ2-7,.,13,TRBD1,TGTGCCAGCAGCTTAGTTCAGGGGGTCGAGCAGTACTTC,CASSLVQGVEQYF
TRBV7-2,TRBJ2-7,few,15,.,TGTGCCAGCAGCCACAGGTCCCTTAGCTCCTACGAGCAGTACTTC,CASSHRSLSSYEQYF
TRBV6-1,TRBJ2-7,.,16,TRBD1,TGTGCCAGCAGTGAAGAACAGGGGTCCCACTCCTACGAGCAGTACTTC,CASSEEQGSHSYEQYF
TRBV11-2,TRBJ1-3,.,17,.,TGTGCCAGCAGCCTGTTTATGGCCGGGGGGACTGGAAACACCATATATTTT,CASSLFMAGGTGNTIYF
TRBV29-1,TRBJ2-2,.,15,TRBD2,TGCAGCGTCCGTCGGACTAGCGGGCGCACCGGGGAGCTGTTTTTT,CSVRRTSGRTGELFF
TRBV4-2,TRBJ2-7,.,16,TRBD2,TGTGCCAGCAGCCAAGAACTCGGGGGGTCGGTGGGCGAGCAGTACTTC,CASSQELGGSVGEQYF
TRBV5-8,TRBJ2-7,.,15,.,TGTGCCAGCAGCCCATCCCCGACTTTGGCCTACGAGCAGTACTTC,CASSPSPTLAYEQYF
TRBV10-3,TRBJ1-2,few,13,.,TGTGCCATCTTCAACATGAGGGCGGATGGCTACACCTTC,CAIFNMRADGYTF
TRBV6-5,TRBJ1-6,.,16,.,TGTGCCAGCAGTTACGAGGGAATATCCTATAATTCACCCCTCCACTTT,CASSYEGISYNSPLHF
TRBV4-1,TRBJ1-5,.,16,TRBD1,TGCGCCAGCAGCCAAGTTGGCAGGGGGCCCCGTCAGCCCCAGCATTTT,CASSQVGRGPRQPQHF
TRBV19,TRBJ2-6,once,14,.,TGTGCCAGTAGTATGCCGGGTGGGGCCAACGTCCTGACTTTC,CASSMPGGANVLTF
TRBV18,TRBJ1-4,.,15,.,TGTGCCAGCTCACCCTCGGACAGCAGAAATGAAAAACTGTTTTTT,CASSPSDSRNEKLFF
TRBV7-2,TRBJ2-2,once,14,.,TGTGCCAGCAGGAAACTAGCGAACACCGGGGAGCTGTTTTTT,CASRKLANTGELFF
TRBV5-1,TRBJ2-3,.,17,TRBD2,TGCGCCAGCAGTCATGCCGGCCAGCGGGGGGCCACAGATACGCAGTATTTT,CASSHAGQRGATDTQYF
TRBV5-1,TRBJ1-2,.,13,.,TGCGCCAGCAGCTTGTCGCGGGAAAGGGGCTACACCTTC,CASSLSRERGYTF
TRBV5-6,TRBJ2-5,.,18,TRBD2,TGTGCCAGCAGCTCGCGGGGGGCCCTCTTAGATCTCCAAGAGACCCAGTACTTC,CASSSRGALLDLQETQYF
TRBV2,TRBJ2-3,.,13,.,TGTGCCAGCCCCGGTCCTAGCACAGATACGCAGTATTTT,CASPGPSTDTQYF
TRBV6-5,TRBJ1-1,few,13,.,TGTGCCAGCAGTACGACAGTTTTCACTGAAGCTTTCTTT,CASSTTVFTEAFF
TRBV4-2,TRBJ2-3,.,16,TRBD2,TGTGCCAGCAGCCAAGATACTAGCGGGGTGATGAATACGCAGTATTTT,CASSQDTSGVMNTQYF
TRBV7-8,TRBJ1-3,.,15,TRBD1,TGTGCCAGCAGCCAAGGACAGGTAGCTGGAAACACCATATATTTT,CASSQGQVAGNTIYF
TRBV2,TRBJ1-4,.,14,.,TGTGCCAGCAGTGGTAGCATAAGGGGCGAAAAACTGTTTTTT,CASSGSIRGEKLFF
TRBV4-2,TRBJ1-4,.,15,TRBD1,TGTGCCAGCAGCCGCCAACAGGGGGGGGATGAAAAACTGTTTTTT,CASSRQQGGDEKLFF